This T cell receptor beta chain was profiled in a study of beta chain features in type 1 diabetes (dated by TCRdb to about 2018). For context, the study as a whole: Patients and healthy donors did not differ in mean age, gender distribution, total cell number or subset yield. A total of roughly 110 million sorted cells were examined across all samples, and the number of cells per subset was strongly correlated with RNA yield. The study compared TCRB repertoires of sorted circulating CD4+ T cell subsets between recently diagnosed type 1 diabetes patients and matched healthy donors. Naive and central memory subsets were obtained from all 30 or so donors, but regulatory and stem cell-like memory subsets were isolated from only 8 patients and about 8 healthy donors. Overall study results and their limits: Naive, central memory and regulatory TCRB repertoires appeared to be more alike among patients than among healthy donors. At VDJ recombination sites, patients with type 1 diabetes made fewer insertions and deleted more nucleotides, a pattern implying thymic rearrangement abnormalities. In all four CD4+ subsets, TCRB CDR3 length was moderately but significantly shorter in type 1 diabetes patients. Shorter templates might have been favored by PCR, but patient and control samples were amplified and corrected together, so both groups would have been affected equally by any skew. HLA sub-analyses involved small numbers of individuals, so any influence of HLA type on TCRB rearrangement remained unresolved. Because cDNA rather than genomic DNA was sequenced, highly expressing activated cells could have been over-represented, although no difference in activation and CD3 levels was found between groups.

Each donor gave one peripheral blood draw, roughly 120 mL on average, collected into heparinised tubes. Naive, central memory, regulatory and stem cell-like memory CD4+ T cells were sorted on a BD FACSAria II using a panel including CD45RO, CCR7, CD25, CD127, CD95 and CD27. All sorted populations exceeded 95% purity. PBMCs were separated immediately by Lymphoprep density gradient centrifugation and were stained directly, without being cultured. Samples were stained and sorted in pairs, with one healthy donor and one patient per experiment, so that batch effects were minimized. On this clone: Its antigen is currently not known. Base qualities are missing; no much larger clone stands one base away.

The entire isolated RNA was reverse transcribed using the High Capacity cDNA Reverse Transcription Kit, and thus expressed TCRB transcripts were sequenced. Deep immunoSEQ sequencing was applied to naive, central memory and regulatory T cell samples, giving an average of roughly 3.5 million total reads per sample. Sorted cells were lysed in RLT buffer, and RNA was extracted using DNase-treated RNeasy Micro or Mini kits according to cell number. Each cell subset was processed on its own to prevent cross-contamination, while patient and healthy donor samples were processed together. Using the immunoSEQ multiplex PCR, TCRB sequences were amplified from cDNA into 87-bp fragments spanning the CDR3 region. The amplicons were sequenced using the Illumina HiSeq platform. The authors processed their data as follows. PCR bias was corrected computationally using synthetic template baselines, and reads within Hamming distance 2 were collapsed, with unmergeable singletons discarded. By aligning reads against IMGT, V, D and J genes, CDR3 length, and insertions or deletions at six rearrangement sites were assigned. Within each subset, clonotype counts were normalized to the number of sorted cells before true diversity and Gini coefficients were calculated with the tcR R package. The overlap coefficient, calculated on TCRB nucleotide sequences, was used to measure repertoire sharing. In its TCRdb copy, this immuneACCESS table keeps in-frame sequences only and misses some clones. Where compared with another copy, unresolved V genes explain less than half of these, and the others have no known cause. Clone size and V and J calls were adopted from that table, with D and trimming inferred from the DNA. Across this sample there are 150,000 to 160,000 clones, with around 10% seen only once. In total, the top ten clones hold about 1.9% of the sample.

Spanning cysteine to phenylalanine, the CDR3 consists of 12 amino acids. Just the 36-base CDR3 DNA is kept, in frame starting at base 1. V lost 1 base and J lost 5 bases; the stretch between them is 4 bases long. The germline V gene (reference sequence) yields SEHNR for CDR1 and FQNEAQ for CDR2. This sequence was found in a man aged 18-30 years in good health. The rearranged chain carries TRBV7-9 and TRBJ2-3, with the D gene not clear enough to name. Specimen: central memory CD4+ T cells from blood. The CDR3 in this case is CASSLDGDTQYF. Here is the DNA: TGTGCCAGCAGCTTAGATGGAGATACGCAGTATTTT.